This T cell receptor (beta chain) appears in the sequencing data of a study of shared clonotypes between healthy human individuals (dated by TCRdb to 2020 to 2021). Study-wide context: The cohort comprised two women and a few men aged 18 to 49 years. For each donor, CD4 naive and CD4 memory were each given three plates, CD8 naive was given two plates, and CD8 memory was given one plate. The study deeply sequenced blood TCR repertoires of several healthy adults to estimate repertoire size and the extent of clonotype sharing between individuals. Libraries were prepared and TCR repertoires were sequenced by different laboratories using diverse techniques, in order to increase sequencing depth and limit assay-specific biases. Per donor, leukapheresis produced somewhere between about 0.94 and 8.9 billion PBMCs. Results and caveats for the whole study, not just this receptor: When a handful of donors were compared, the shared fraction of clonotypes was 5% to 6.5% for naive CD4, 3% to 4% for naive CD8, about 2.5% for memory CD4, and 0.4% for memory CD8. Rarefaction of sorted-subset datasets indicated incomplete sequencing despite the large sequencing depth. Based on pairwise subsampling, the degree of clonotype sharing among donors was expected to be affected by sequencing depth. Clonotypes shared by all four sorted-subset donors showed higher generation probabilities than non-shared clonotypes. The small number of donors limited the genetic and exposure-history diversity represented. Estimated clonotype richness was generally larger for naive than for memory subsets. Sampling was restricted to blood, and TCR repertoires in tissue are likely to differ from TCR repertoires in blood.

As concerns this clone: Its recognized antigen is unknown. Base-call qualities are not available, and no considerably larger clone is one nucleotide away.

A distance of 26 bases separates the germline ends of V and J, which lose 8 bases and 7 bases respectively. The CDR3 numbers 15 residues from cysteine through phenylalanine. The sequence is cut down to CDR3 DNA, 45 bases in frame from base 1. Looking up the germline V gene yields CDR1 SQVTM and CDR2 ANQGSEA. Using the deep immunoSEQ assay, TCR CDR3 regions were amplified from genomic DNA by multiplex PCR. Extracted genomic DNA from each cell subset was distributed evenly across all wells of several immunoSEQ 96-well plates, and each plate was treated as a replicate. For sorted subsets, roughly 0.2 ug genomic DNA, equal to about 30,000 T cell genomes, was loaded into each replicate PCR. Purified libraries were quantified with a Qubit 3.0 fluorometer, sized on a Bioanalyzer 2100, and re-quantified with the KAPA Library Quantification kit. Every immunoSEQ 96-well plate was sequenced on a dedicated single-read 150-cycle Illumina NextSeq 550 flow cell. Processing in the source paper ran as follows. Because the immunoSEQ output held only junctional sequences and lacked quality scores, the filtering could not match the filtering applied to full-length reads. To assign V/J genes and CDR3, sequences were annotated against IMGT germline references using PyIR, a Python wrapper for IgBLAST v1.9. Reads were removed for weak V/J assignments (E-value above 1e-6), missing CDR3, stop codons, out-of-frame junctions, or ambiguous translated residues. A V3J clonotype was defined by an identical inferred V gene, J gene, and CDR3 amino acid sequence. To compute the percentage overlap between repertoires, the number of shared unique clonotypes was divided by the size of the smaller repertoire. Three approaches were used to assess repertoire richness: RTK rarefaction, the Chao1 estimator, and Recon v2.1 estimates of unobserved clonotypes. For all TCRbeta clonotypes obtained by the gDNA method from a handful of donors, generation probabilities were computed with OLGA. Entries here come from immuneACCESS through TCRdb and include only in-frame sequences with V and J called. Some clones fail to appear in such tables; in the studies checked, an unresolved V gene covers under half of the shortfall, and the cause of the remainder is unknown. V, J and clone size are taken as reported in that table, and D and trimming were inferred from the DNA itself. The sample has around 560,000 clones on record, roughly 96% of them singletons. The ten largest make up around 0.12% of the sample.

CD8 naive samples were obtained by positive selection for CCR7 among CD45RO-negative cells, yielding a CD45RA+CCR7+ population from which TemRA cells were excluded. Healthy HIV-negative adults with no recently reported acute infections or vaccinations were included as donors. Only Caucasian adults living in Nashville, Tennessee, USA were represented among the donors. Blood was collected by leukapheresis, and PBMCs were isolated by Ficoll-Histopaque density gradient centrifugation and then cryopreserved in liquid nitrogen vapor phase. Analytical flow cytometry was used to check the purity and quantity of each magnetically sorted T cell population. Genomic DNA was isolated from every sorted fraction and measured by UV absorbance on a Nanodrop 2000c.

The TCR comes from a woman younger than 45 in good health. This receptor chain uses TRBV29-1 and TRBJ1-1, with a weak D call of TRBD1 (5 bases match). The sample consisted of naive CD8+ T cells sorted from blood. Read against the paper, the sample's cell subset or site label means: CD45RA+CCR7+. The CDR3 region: CSSAGTEPPFGEAFF. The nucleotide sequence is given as TGCAGCTCAGCCGGGACGGAACCCCCATTTGGTGAAGCTTTCTTT.